The 32 T cell receptor beta chains in this list originate from one sample, sequenced in a study of blood T cell repertoires in COVID-19. Clones were sequenced by immunoSEQ multiplex PCR, and TCRdb holds only the in-frame ones, with some missing. This sample yields 350,000 or so clones, of which around 88% are seen a single time; roughly 1.7% belongs to the top ten. Source material: peripheral blood. These receptors were collected from a woman aged 25 to 39 with COVID-19, enrolled during active disease.

The rearrangement joins TRBV5-1 to TRBJ1-2, with D unclear. Germline loops: CDR1 SGHRS, CDR2 YFSETQ. The CDR3 contains 13 residues. V was trimmed by 0 bases and J by 6 bases, leaving 9 bases between them. As DNA, the CDR3 is TGCGCCAGCAGCTTGGTGTTGACTCATGGCTACACCTTC. This codes for CASSLVLTHGYTF.

The chain is built from TRBV19 and TRBJ1-1; TRBD1 might be the D (5 bases). With 3 bases removed from V and 1 base from J, the gap between germline ends came to 12 bases. This CDR3 contains 15 residues. CDR1 and CDR2 (germline): LNHDA, SQIVND (reference sequence). For the CDR3, the DNA is TGTGCCAGTAGTATTCCCGGGGGGTGGAACACTGAAGCTTTCTTT. Encoded protein: CASSIPGGWNTEAFF.

The chain links TRBV11-3 to TRBJ2-5; D is uncertain. The germline V and J ends were trimmed by 1 base and 5 bases, with 17 bases remaining between them. The germline gives CDR1 SGHNT, CDR2 YENEEA. This CDR3 is built from 16 residues. CDR3 sequence reads: CASSLVVTTLSETQYF. The DNA of the CDR3 is TGTGCCAGCAGCTTAGTGGTCACGACTCTTTCCGAGACCCAGTACTTC.

The chain recombines TRBV30 with TRBJ1-2, with D unresolved. In germline, CDR1 is GTSNPN, CDR2 SVGIG (reference sequence). V shed 0 bases and J shed 4 bases, with 15 bases lying between them. The CDR3 is 15 residues long. The CDR3: CAWSVRPPGGYGYTF. The CDR3 bases are TGTGCCTGGAGTGTACGCCCCCCAGGAGGCTATGGCTACACCTTC.

The chain carries TRBV2 and TRBJ2-7; tentatively, D is TRBD1 (6 bases). The germline V gene encodes CDR1 SNHLY and CDR2 FYNNEI. The length of the CDR3 is 15 residues. V lost 2 bases and J lost 0, with 11 bases in between. In nucleotides, the CDR3 is TGTGCCAGCAGTGAACCCCAGGGGACCTCCTACGAGCAGTACTTC. Protein sequence: CASSEPQGTSYEQYF.

This chain uses TRBV6-5 with TRBJ2-7, with a possible D match to TRBD1 (6 bases). This CDR3 has 14 amino acids. In germline, CDR1 is MNHEY, CDR2 SVGAGI. Trimming took 6 bases from V and 3 from J, leaving 15 bases between them. The CDR3 region has the DNA TGTGCCAGCAGCCGCCCGGGACAAAACTACGAGCAGTACTTC. As protein: CASSRPGQNYEQYF.

The V gene is TRBV7-2, the J gene TRBJ1-1, with 7 bases identical to TRBD1. V trimming: 5 bases; J trimming: 0 bases; junction bases outside the gene matches: 6. The CDR3 consists of 15 residues. From germline, CDR1 is SGHTA and CDR2 FQGNSA. The CDR3 DNA follows: TGTGCCAGCAGCCTCACTACAGGGGTGAACACTGAAGCTTTCTTT. Translating gives CASSLTTGVNTEAFF.

V usage is TRBV5-4 and J usage is TRBJ2-1; 10 bases align to TRBD1. V shed 0 bases, J shed 9 bases, and the junction held 9 bases outside the gene matches. The germline V gene encodes CDR1 SGHNT and CDR2 YYREEE (reference sequence). There are 16 residues in the CDR3. The CDR3 DNA sequence: TGTGCCAGCAGCTTGGACCGAGACAGGGGGCTAGGTGAGCAGTTCTTC. This translates into CASSLDRDRGLGEQFF.

The rearrangement links TRBV5-8 to TRBJ2-7; 8 bases are a match to TRBD2. Trimming cost V 5 bases and J 1 base; bases outside gene matches: 8. Per the germline V gene, CDR1 is SGHTS and CDR2 is YDEGEE. This CDR3 is built from 15 residues. CDR3 amino acids: CASSPGGADSYEQYV. The CDR3 DNA reads TGTGCCAGCAGTCCCGGGGGGGCCGATTCCTACGAGCAGTACGTC.

The chain recombines TRBV19 with TRBJ2-1; a weak D match, TRBD1 (5 bases). The CDR3 extends over 15 amino acids. Trimming shortened V by 5 bases and J by 0 bases, and 11 bases separated the two germline ends. Germline V gene lookup returns CDR1 LNHDA and CDR2 SQIVND (reference sequence). CDR3 protein: CASSLGASSYNEQFF. The CDR3 coding sequence is TGTGCCAGTAGTTTAGGGGCGAGCTCCTACAATGAGCAGTTCTTC. The full variable domain, completed using reference TRBV19 and TRBJ2-1, is DGGITQSPKYLFRKEGQNVTLSCEQNLNHDAMYWYRQDPGQGLRLIYYSQIVNDFQKGDIAEGYSVSREKKESFPLTVTSAQKNPTAFYLCASSLGASSYNEQFFGPGTRLTVL.

V usage is TRBV6-5 and J usage is TRBJ2-1; the D is unclear. The V gene lost 1 base and the J gene lost 13 bases, with 14 bases spanning the gap. Per the germline V gene, CDR1 is MNHEY and CDR2 is SVGAGI. CDR3 length equals 13 residues. Here the CDR3 reads CASSYCFGVFQFF. For the CDR3, the DNA is TGTGCCAGCAGTTACTGCTTCGGTGTATTCCAGTTCTTC.

This clone was counted a single time. V is TRBV18 and J is TRBJ1-5, with D possibly TRBD1 on 5 matching bases. V dropped 3 bases and J dropped 3 bases, with 9 bases sitting between them. In germline, CDR1 is KGHSH, CDR2 LQKENI. The CDR3 has 14 residues. As DNA, the CDR3 is TGTGCCAGCTCACCCGCAGGGTTCAATCAGCCCCAGCATTTT. Amino acid sequence: CASSPAGFNQPQHF. Together with reference TRBV18 and TRBJ1-5, the CDR3 gives the full variable domain: NAGVMQNPRHLVRRRGQEARLRCSPMKGHSHVYWYRQLPEEGLKFMVYLQKENIIDESGMPKERFSAEFPKEGPSILRIQQVVRGDSAAYFCASSPAGFNQPQHFGDGTRLSIL.

This chain joins TRBV9 and TRBJ2-1; 8 bases match TRBD2. CDR3 size: 19 residues. Germline CDR1 is SGDLS and CDR2 is YYNGEE. V trimming: 3 bases; J trimming: 0 bases; junction bases outside the gene matches: 14. CDR3 in amino acids: CASSGNGLAGTLSYNEQFF. The CDR3 region has the DNA TGTGCCAGCAGCGGGAACGGGCTAGCGGGTACTCTCTCCTACAATGAGCAGTTCTTC.

The gene calls are TRBV2 and TRBJ1-1; D gene unclear. The V end was cut by 7 bases, the J end by 1 base, with 10 bases between. CDR1 and CDR2 from the germline V gene are SNHLY and FYNNEI. This CDR3 comprises 13 residues. CDR3 nucleotide sequence: TGTGCCAGCAACGGCGGGGAGAACACTGAAGCTTTCTTT. Protein product: CASNGGENTEAFF.

This chain connects TRBV5-1 to TRBJ1-6; TRBD1 might be the D (5 bases). The germline V gene has CDR1 SGHRS and CDR2 YFSETQ. This CDR3 spans 14 amino acids. The V gene lost 7 bases and the J gene lost 3 bases, with 11 bases spanning the gap. CDR3 sequence: CASPRGNYNSPLHF. The CDR3 DNA sequence: TGCGCCAGCCCTCGGGGGAACTATAATTCACCCCTCCACTTT.

To note about this clone: Mismatch with germline at one junction end may stem from a read error. V usage is TRBV7-7 and J usage is TRBJ1-5; D not resolved. The CDR3 runs to 12 residues. Looked up from germline, CDR1 is SSHAT and CDR2 is FNYEAQ (reference sequence). This CDR3 is CASSSLNQPQHF. Here the CDR3 DNA reads TGTGCTAGCAGCTCACTAAATCAGCCCCAGCATTTT.

CDR3 sequence (DNA): TGTGCCAGCCAAGACAGGGGGCCTGGTTCACCCCTCCACTTT. Amino acids: CASQDRGPGSPLHF. V usage is TRBV6-5 and J usage is TRBJ1-6; 10 bases line up with TRBD1. The CDR3 spans 14 residues. Germline CDR1 reads MNHEY; CDR2 reads SVGAGI. V was pared by 8 bases and J by 9 bases, with 7 bases of the junction left unmatched.

The chain combines TRBV7-9 with TRBJ1-4; D unclear. CDR3 size: 16 residues. V was pared by 1 base and J by 0 bases, with 9 bases between. From germline, CDR1 is SEHNR and CDR2 FQNEAQ (reference sequence). This CDR3 is CASSLGEFSTNEKLFF. The DNA of the CDR3 is TGTGCCAGCAGCTTAGGGGAGTTCTCAACTAATGAAAAACTGTTTTTT.

This clone was found once. The chain combines TRBV7-8 with TRBJ2-5; D perhaps matches TRBD1 (5 bases). CDR1 and CDR2 (germline): SGHVS, FQNEAQ. The CDR3 is made up of 12 amino acids. Deletions cut 5 bases from V and 3 bases from J, with 7 bases between. CDR3 region: CASSRREETQYF. DNA for the CDR3: TGTGCCAGCAGCCGCAGGGAAGAGACCCAGTACTTC.

This chain uses TRBV2 with TRBJ1-1, with TRBD1 matching 7 bases. CDR3 length: 13 amino acids. V lost 7 bases, J lost 4 bases, and 6 bases stayed unmatched. Germline V gene data show CDR1 as SNHLY and CDR2 as FYNNEI. The CDR3 DNA is TGTGCCAGCAAGGGACAGTTTTCCACTGAAGCTTTCTTT. As protein: CASKGQFSTEAFF.

The genes are TRBV6-5 and TRBJ2-7; TRBD2 agrees at 9 bases. The J call may be faulty, since TRBJ2-5 better matches the DNA end. Germline V gene data show CDR1 as MNHEY and CDR2 as SVGAGI. The CDR3 length is 12 residues. CDR3 sequence reads: CASKLAGGTQYF. CDR3 sequence (DNA): TGTGCCAGTAAACTAGCGGGCGGGACCCAGTACTTC.

This clone was found a few times. The chain joins TRBV2 to TRBJ2-7, with a weak D call TRBD2 (6 bases). The ends were cut back, 3 bases at V and 7 bases at J, with 16 bases in the middle. The CDR3 is 14 residues long. CDR1 is SNHLY and CDR2 is FYNNEI in the germline V gene. The CDR3 DNA follows: TGTGCCAGCAGTGATATTGGCTCTCGGGGGGAGCAGTACTTC. Translated: CASSDIGSRGEQYF.

The rearrangement joins TRBV12-3 or TRBV12-4 to TRBJ2-1; D gene uncertain. Deletions cut 3 bases from V and 10 bases from J, with 10 bases between. This CDR3 has 12 amino acids. The CDR3 region is CASSFPGVEQFF. The DNA of the CDR3 is TGTGCCAGCAGTTTTCCGGGTGTCGAGCAGTTCTTC.

The rearrangement links TRBV5-1 to TRBJ1-5; D is perhaps TRBD1 (5 bases). V was clipped by 2 bases and J by 7 bases, with 16 bases between them. The CDR3 is 15 amino acids. Germline CDR1 reads SGHRS; CDR2 reads YFSETQ. In nucleotides, the CDR3 is TGCGCCAGCAGCTTAGAAGGGGATAGAAGCCAGCCCCAGCATTTT. It translates to CASSLEGDRSQPQHF.

V and J are TRBV9 and TRBJ2-2; TRBD1 matches 7 bases. Per the germline V gene, CDR1 is SGDLS and CDR2 is YYNGEE. The CDR3 is made up of 15 amino acids. Trimming took 3 bases from V and 1 from J; bases not matched to a gene: 3. The CDR3 nucleotides are TGTGCCAGCAGCGGAAACAGGGGGAACACCGGGGAGCTGTTTTTT. It yields the protein CASSGNRGNTGELFF.

V usage is TRBV3-1 (or the pseudogene TRBV3-2) and J usage is TRBJ2-3; a possible D gene is TRBD1 (6 bases). The CDR3 spans 15 residues. Germline lookup yields CDR1 LGHDT and CDR2 YNNKEL (reference sequence). V lost 1 base and J lost 5, with 13 bases in between. The CDR3 DNA reads as TGTGCCAGCAGCCAAGGTCCACAGGGCCAAGATACGCAGTATTTT. Amino acid sequence: CASSQGPQGQDTQYF.

The chain uses TRBV2 and TRBJ2-5, with a tentative D call TRBD1 (5 bases). The CDR3 loop spans 18 amino acids. CDR1 and CDR2 (germline): SNHLY, FYNNEI. Trimming pared 5 bases from V and 4 bases from J, leaving 26 bases between. CDR3 amino acids: CASSTGAGAPTSRETQYF. DNA of the CDR3: TGTGCCAGCAGTACGGGCGCTGGGGCCCCCACCAGTCGAGAGACCCAGTACTTC.

The chain couples TRBV5-8 to TRBJ1-1, with no clear D. The V gene's germline CDR1 is SGHTS and CDR2 YDEGEE. The V and J ends lost 7 bases and 5 bases respectively, with 15 bases between them. This CDR3 comprises 13 residues. The CDR3 coding sequence is TGTGCCAGCGCCCTCGGCGGCCTTACTGAAGCTTTCTTT. As protein: CASALGGLTEAFF. Based on the CDR3 plus reference TRBV5-8 and TRBJ1-1, the full variable domain is EAGVTQSPTHLIKTRGQQATLRCSPISGHTSVYWYQQALGLGLQFLLWYDEGEERNRGNFPPRFSGRQFPNYSSELNVNALELEDSALYLCASALGGLTEAFFGQGTRLTVV.

The rearrangement uses TRBV7-6 and TRBJ2-3; no definite D call. The CDR3 loop spans 15 amino acids. The germline CDR1 and CDR2 sequences are SGHVS and FNYEAQ. V dropped 3 bases and J dropped 3 bases, with 13 bases sitting between them. The CDR3 loop is CASSFPDSETDTQYF. CDR3 bases: TGTGCCAGCAGCTTCCCCGACTCCGAGACAGATACGCAGTATTTT. Variable domain in full (rest from reference TRBV7-6 and TRBJ2-3): GAGVSQSPRYKVTKRGQDVALRCDPISGHVSLYWYRQALGQGPEFLTYFNYEAQQDKSGLPNDRFSAERPEGSISTLTIQRTEQRDSAMYRCASSFPDSETDTQYFGPGTRLTVL.

The V gene is TRBV6-4, the J gene TRBJ2-7; D might be TRBD1 (5 bases). Between the trimmed V and J ends, which lost 1 base and 2 bases, there was a span of 9 bases. From germline, CDR1 is MRHNA and CDR2 SNTAGT. The CDR3 contains 14 residues. CDR3 in DNA: TGTGCCAGCAGTGACTTGGGCAGGGCCTACGAGCAGTACGTC. Translating it yields CASSDLGRAYEQYV.

The rearrangement joins TRBV7-2 to TRBJ2-5; 7 bases match TRBD2. The junction had 6 bases not matched to a gene; V was cut back by 4 bases and J by 4 bases. Looked up from germline, CDR1 is SGHTA and CDR2 is FQGNSA. The CDR3 is made up of 14 amino acids. The CDR3 region is CASSSGGRGETQYF. The CDR3 bases are TGTGCCAGCAGCTCTGGGGGGAGGGGAGAGACCCAGTACTTC.

V is TRBV18 and J is TRBJ1-3; D unclear. In germline, CDR1 is KGHSH, CDR2 LQKENI. V lost 0 bases and J 2 bases, leaving 5 bases between the germline ends. This CDR3 has 14 amino acids. CDR3 DNA sequence: TGTGCCAGCTCACCACCAACAGCTGGAAACACCATATATTTT. Translating gives CASSPPTAGNTIYF.